Listed here are 2 T cell receptor beta chains from one sample, sequenced in a study of human T cells and chemical hapten exposure. Indicated time point: patch test 1, 2 weeks after DPC sensitization. Treatment meaning: therapeutic diphenylcyclopropenone sensitization with weekly scalp DPC. TCRdb re-called the RACE reads with MiXCR, one entry per CDR3 protein. The sample gives more than 150,000 distinct CDR3 sequences, 14% of which show up once; about 1.8% is in the top ten. The material was whole blood, obtained in connection with sensitization to the hapten diphenylcyclopropenone (DPC). These receptors were collected from a woman aged 25 to 45 with alopecia areata. Some clones in this sample may be carry-over from other donors' samples.

The V call is TRBV29-1, the J call TRBJ2-3; TRBD2 matches at 7 bases. The V gene's germline CDR1 is SQVTM and CDR2 ANQGSEA. The CDR3 is 13 amino acids. Losses at the gene ends were 3 bases for V and 3 bases for J; bases not matched to a gene: 3. The CDR3 DNA follows: TGCAGCGTTGAGCGGGGAGGGACAGATACGCAGTATTTT. Encoded protein: CSVERGGTDTQYF.

This clonotype turned up a few times. This chain connects TRBV6-6 to TRBJ2-1; 10 bases are shared with TRBD1. The CDR3 extends over 15 amino acids. Per the germline V gene, CDR1 is MNHNY and CDR2 is SVGAGI (reference sequence). The V segment lost 6 bases and the J segment 2 bases; nucleotides outside the gene matches: 4. The DNA for the CDR3 is TGTGCCAGCAGGACAGGGACAGGGGCCTACAATGAGCAGTTCTTC. Protein product: CASRTGTGAYNEQFF.